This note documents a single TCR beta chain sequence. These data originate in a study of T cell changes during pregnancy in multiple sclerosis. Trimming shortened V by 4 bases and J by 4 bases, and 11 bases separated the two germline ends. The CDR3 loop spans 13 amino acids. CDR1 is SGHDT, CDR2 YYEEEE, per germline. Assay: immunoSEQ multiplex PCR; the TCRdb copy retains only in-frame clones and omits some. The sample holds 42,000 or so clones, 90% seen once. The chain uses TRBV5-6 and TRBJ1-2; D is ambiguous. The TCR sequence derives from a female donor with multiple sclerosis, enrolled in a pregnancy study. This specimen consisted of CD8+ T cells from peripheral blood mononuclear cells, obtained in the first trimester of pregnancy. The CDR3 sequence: CASSQTPPYGYTF. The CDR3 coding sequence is TGTGCCAGCAGCCAAACACCCCCCTATGGCTACACCTTC.